Described below is a single T cell receptor (beta chain) sequence and its context. The sample is drawn from a study of cytomegalovirus exposure and HLA in healthy donors. The PCR had 60 Vbeta and 13 Jbeta primers. This table comes from immunoSEQ multiplex PCR, and its TCRdb copy is limited to in-frame clones, with some not included. In all, the sample yields over 100,000 clones. Sequencing was done on a sample of PBMCs. The clonotype was recovered from a man in his thirties or forties in good health and CMV-seronegative.

CDR3 nucleotide sequence: TGTGCCAGTAGTATCAGGGCAACTAATGAAAAACTGTTTTTT. This codes for CASSIRATNEKLFF. The chain combines TRBV19 with TRBJ1-4; D perhaps matches TRBD1 (5 bases). The CDR3 is 14 residues long. Germline CDR1 LNHDA, CDR2 SQIVND (reference sequence). The V end was cut by 3 bases, the J end by 0 bases, with 5 bases between.